Following are 7 T cell receptor beta chains from one sample sequenced in a study of OX40 agonist ivuxolimab in advanced cancers. Repertoires were generated with immunoSEQ multiplex PCR, while TCRdb's copy carries only in-frame clones and drops some. Of roughly 48,000 clones in the sample, roughly 89% were seen once. This sample comprised CD4+ or CD8+ T cells sorted from blood, obtained in a trial of the OX40 agonist ivuxolimab. These receptors were collected from an adult with an advanced solid tumor such as melanoma, head and neck, liver or kidney cancer.

The genes are TRBV11-3 and TRBJ1-6; 8 positions agree with TRBD1. Germline trimming cut 1 base from V and 13 bases from J; bases unmatched to any gene: 9. Germline V lookup: CDR1 SGHNT, CDR2 YENEEA. This CDR3 is built from 15 residues. The CDR3 DNA reads as TGTGCCAGCAGCTTAGTAGGGACAGGCCAGATTCCCCTCCACTTT. It translates to CASSLVGTGQIPLHF. Combining the CDR3 with reference TRBV11-3 and TRBJ1-6 gives the whole variable domain EAGVVQSPRYKIIEKKQPVAFWCNPISGHNTLYWYLQNLGQGPELLIRYENEEAVDDSQLPKDRFSAERLKGVDSTLKIQPAELGDSAVYLCASSLVGTGQIPLHFGNGTRLTVT.

To note about this clone: Other DNA sequences within the sample encode an identical CDR3. The genes are TRBV9 and TRBJ2-3, with unresolved D. CDR3 length: 14 amino acids. V gave up 1 base and J gave up 0 bases, with 6 bases separating them. Germline V gene data show CDR1 as SGDLS and CDR2 as YYNGEE. The DNA of the CDR3 is TGTGCCAGCAGCGTATACGGGAGCACAGATACGCAGTATTTT. It is translated as CASSVYGSTDTQYF.

This sequence joins TRBV7-3 and TRBJ2-7, with D possibly being TRBD2 (6 bases). The length of the CDR3 is 14 residues. Germline V CDR1 and CDR2: SGHTA, FQGTGA. V was shortened by 1 base and J by 4 bases, with 11 bases between the two germline ends. Here the CDR3 reads CASSLSGGNYEQYF. DNA for the CDR3: TGTGCCAGCAGCTTAAGTGGAGGGAATTACGAGCAGTACTTC.

The chain carries TRBV6-5 and TRBJ1-3; 10 bases fit TRBD1. The J segment lost 2 bases and the V segment lost 2 bases, leaving 0 bases of the junction unmatched. The CDR3 runs to 15 residues. Germline CDR1 and CDR2: MNHEY and SVGAGI. Here the CDR3 reads CASSYGTGAGNTIYF. In DNA form, the CDR3 reads TGTGCCAGCAGTTACGGGACAGGGGCTGGAAACACCATATATTTT.

This clone was seen once. This chain links TRBV5-4 with TRBJ2-7; no clear D gene. CDR1 SGHNT and CDR2 YYREEE come from the germline V gene (reference sequence). V gave up 2 bases and J gave up 1 base, with 7 bases separating them. The CDR3 length is 13 residues. CDR3 sequence (DNA): TGTGCCAGCAGCTTAACTGGGTCCTACGAGCAGTACTTC. Translation gives CASSLTGSYEQYF.

The chain combines TRBV4-3 with TRBJ1-5; D is unclear. Trimming took 0 bases from V and 0 from J, leaving 18 bases between them. This CDR3 contains 19 residues. Germline V gives CDR1 LGHNA, CDR2 YSLEER. The CDR3 loop reads CASSQDTSIGAHSNQPQHF. CDR3 nucleotides: TGCGCCAGCAGCCAAGATACCTCAATTGGCGCGCATAGCAATCAGCCCCAGCATTTT.

The chain employs TRBV12-5 and TRBJ2-5, with 7 positions matching TRBD2. The V and J ends lost 10 bases and 0 bases, in that order; junction bases with no gene match: 8. The CDR3 is made up of 14 amino acids. CDR1 and CDR2 (germline): LGHNT, FRNRAP. In DNA form, the CDR3 reads TGTGCTACCCGGGACTACCCGTACCAAGAGACCCAGTACTTC. Amino acids: CATRDYPYQETQYF.